This T cell receptor (beta chain) was sequenced during a study of blood T cells in healthy people across ages. In the study overall: Through template switching, about one barcoded beta molecule was captured per two T cells, as measured in model experiments. General study results and limits: The study regarded diversity estimates from one million T cells as underestimates. There was a strong correlation between TCR beta diversity and naive T cell percentage.

Germline-derived CDR1 and CDR2 are LGHDT and YNNKEL (reference sequence). V shed 2 bases and J shed 5 bases, with 12 bases lying between them. This CDR3 comprises 14 residues. To note about this clonotype: Its antigen is unidentified.

Sample-barcoded 5' priming and a J-beta primer mix drove a second PCR of about 7 to 12 cycles. TCRdb re-analysed the 5' RACE reads in MiXCR, keeping a single row per CDR3 protein. The repertoire has about 1.5 million distinct CDR3 sequences, approximately 39% of them found once; the top ten carry about 4%. This TCR was sampled from a woman aged 18-30 years in good health. Specimen: blood. The chain is built from TRBV3-1 and TRBJ1-1; D possibly corresponds to TRBD1 (5 bases). The CDR3 nucleotides are TGTGCCAGCAGCCAACAGGGTTGGGGGACTGAAGCTTTCTTT. Encoded protein: CASSQQGWGTEAFF.